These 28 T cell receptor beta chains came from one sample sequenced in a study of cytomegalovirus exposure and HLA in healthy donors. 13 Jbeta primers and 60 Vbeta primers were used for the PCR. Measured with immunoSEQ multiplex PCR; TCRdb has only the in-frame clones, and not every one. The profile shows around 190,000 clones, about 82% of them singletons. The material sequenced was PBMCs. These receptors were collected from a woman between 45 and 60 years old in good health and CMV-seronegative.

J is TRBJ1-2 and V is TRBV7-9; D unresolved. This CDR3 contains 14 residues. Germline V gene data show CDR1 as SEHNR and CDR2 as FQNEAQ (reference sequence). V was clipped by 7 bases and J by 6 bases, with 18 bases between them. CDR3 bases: TGTGCCAGCACTCCGCTCCTCGAGTTGAATGGCTACACCTTC. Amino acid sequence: CASTPLLELNGYTF. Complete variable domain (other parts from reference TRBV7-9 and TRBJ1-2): DTGVSQNPRHKITKRGQNVTFRCDPISEHNRLYWYRQTLGQGPEFLTYFQNEAQLEKSRLLSDRFSAERPKGSFSTLEIQRTEQGDSAMYLCASTPLLELNGYTFGSGTRLTVV.

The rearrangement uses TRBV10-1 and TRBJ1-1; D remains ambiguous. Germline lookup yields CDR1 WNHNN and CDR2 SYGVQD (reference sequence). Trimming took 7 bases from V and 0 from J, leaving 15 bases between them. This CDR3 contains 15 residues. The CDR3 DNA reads TGCGCCAGCACCCGCCGTAGCCCCTTGAACACTGAAGCTTTCTTT. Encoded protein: CASTRRSPLNTEAFF.

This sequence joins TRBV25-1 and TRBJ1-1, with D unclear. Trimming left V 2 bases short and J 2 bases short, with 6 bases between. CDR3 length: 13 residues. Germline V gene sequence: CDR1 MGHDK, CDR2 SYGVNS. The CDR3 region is CASSEGRNTEAFF. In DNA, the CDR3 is TGTGCCAGCAGTGAAGGCCGTAACACTGAAGCTTTCTTT.

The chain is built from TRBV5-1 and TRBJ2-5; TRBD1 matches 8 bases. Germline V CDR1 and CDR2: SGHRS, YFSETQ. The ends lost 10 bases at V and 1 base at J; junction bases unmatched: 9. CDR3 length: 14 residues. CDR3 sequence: CAGDRQGSQETQYF. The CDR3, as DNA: TGCGCCGGAGACCGACAGGGGTCCCAAGAGACCCAGTACTTC.

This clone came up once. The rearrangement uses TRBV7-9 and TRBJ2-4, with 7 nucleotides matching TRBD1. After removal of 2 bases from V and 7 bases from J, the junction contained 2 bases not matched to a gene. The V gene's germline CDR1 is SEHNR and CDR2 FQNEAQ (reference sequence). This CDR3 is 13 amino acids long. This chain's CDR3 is CASSLPTGNIQYF. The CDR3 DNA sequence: TGTGCCAGCAGCTTACCGACAGGGAACATTCAGTACTTC.

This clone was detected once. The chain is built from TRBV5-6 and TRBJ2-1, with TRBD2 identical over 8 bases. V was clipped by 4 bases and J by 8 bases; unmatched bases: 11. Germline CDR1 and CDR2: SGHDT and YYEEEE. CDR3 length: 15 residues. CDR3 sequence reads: CASSLPGLVGDEQFF. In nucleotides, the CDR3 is TGTGCCAGCAGCCTCCCGGGACTAGTTGGCGATGAGCAGTTCTTC.

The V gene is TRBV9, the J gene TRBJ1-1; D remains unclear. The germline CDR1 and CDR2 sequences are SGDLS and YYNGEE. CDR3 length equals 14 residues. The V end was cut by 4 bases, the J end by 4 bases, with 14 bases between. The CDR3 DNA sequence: TGTGCCAGCAGCTTCCTGACAAGCCGCACTGAAGCTTTCTTT. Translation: CASSFLTSRTEAFF.

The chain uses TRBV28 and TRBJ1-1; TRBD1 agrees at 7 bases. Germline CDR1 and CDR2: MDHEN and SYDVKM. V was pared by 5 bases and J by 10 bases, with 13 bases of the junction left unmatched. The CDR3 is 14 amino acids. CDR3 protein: CASSLQTGPSGAFF. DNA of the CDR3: TGTGCCAGCAGTCTTCAGACAGGGCCCTCGGGAGCTTTCTTT.

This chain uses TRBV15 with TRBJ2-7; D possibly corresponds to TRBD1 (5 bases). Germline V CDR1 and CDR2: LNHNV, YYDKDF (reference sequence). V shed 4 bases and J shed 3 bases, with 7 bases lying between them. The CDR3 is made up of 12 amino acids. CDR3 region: CATSKDNYEQYF. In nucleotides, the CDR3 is TGTGCCACCAGCAAGGACAACTACGAGCAGTACTTC.

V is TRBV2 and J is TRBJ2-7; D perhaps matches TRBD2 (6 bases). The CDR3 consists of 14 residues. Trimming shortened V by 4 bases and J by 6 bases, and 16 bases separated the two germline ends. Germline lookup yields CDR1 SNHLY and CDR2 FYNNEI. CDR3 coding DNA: TGTGCCAGCAGTGCTGTACTCCTCGGGGGCGAGCAGTACTTC. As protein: CASSAVLLGGEQYF.

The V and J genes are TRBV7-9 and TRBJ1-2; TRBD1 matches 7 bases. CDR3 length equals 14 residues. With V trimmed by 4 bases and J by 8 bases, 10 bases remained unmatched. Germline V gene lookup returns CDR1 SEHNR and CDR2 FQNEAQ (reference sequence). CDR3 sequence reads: CASSSGQGGGGYTF. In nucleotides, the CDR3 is TGTGCCAGCAGCTCGGGCCAGGGGGGAGGAGGCTACACCTTC.

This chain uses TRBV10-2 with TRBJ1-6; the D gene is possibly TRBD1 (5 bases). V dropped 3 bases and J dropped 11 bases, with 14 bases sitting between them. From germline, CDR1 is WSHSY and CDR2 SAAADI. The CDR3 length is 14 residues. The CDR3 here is CASSEVAGWPPLHF. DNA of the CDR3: TGCGCCAGCAGTGAAGTGGCAGGGTGGCCACCCCTCCACTTT.

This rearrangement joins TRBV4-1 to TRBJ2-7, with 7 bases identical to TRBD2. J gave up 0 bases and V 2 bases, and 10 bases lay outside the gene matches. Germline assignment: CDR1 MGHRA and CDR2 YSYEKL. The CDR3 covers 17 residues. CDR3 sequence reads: CASSQNTGRANSYEQYF. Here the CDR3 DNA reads TGCGCCAGCAGCCAAAATACGGGGAGGGCCAACTCCTACGAGCAGTACTTC.

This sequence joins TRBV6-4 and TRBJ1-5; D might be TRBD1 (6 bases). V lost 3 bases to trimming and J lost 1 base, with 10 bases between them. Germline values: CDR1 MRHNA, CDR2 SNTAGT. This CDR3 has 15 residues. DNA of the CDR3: TGTGCCAGCAGTGAACGGGGACAAAGCAATCAGCCCCAGCATTTT. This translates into CASSERGQSNQPQHF.

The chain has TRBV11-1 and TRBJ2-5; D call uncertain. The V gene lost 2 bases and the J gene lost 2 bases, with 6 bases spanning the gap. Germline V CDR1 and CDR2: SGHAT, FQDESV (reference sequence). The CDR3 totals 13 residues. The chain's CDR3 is CASSLRLQETQYF. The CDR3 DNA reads TGTGCCAGCAGCTTACGTTTGCAAGAGACCCAGTACTTC.

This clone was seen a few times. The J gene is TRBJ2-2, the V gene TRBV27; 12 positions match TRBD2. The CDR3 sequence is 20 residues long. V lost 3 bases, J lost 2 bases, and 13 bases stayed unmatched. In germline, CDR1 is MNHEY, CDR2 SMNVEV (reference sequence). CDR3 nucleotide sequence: TGTGCCAGCAGTTTTGCGGGACTAGCGGGCTTCGGGGTCAACACCGGGGAGCTGTTTTTT. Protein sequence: CASSFAGLAGFGVNTGELFF.

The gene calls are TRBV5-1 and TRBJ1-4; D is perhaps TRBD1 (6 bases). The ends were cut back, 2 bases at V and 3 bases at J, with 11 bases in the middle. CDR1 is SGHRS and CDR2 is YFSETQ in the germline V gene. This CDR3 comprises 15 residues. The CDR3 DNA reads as TGCGCCAGCAGCTTCTCGACAGGCCCTAATGAAAAACTGTTTTTT. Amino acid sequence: CASSFSTGPNEKLFF.

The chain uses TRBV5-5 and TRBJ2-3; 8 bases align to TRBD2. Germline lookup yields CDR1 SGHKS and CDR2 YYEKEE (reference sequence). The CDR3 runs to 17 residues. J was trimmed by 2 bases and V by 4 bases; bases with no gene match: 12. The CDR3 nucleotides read TGTGCCAGCAGCGACCCTGACAGCGGGAGACCCACAGATACGCAGTATTTT. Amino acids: CASSDPDSGRPTDTQYF.

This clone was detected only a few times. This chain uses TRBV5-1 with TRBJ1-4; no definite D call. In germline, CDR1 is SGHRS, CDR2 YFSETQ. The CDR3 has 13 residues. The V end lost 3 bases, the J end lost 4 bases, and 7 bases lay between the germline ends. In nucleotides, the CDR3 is TGCGCCAGCAGCTGGGGAGATAATGAAAAACTGTTTTTT. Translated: CASSWGDNEKLFF.

In DNA, the CDR3 is TGTGCCAGCTCAAAGCGGGAACGGAGCACAGATACGCAGTATTTT. It encodes CASSKRERSTDTQYF. This rearrangement joins TRBV18 to TRBJ2-3; TRBD2 aligns across 7 bases. V lost 5 bases and J lost 0; bases outside the gene matches: 5. Germline V CDR1 and CDR2: KGHSH, LQKENI. There are 15 residues in the CDR3. The full variable domain, its missing parts supplied by reference TRBV18 and TRBJ2-3, is NAGVMQNPRHLVRRRGQEARLRCSPMKGHSHVYWYRQLPEEGLKFMVYLQKENIIDESGMPKERFSAEFPKEGPSILRIQQVVRGDSAAYFCASSKRERSTDTQYFGPGTRLTVL.

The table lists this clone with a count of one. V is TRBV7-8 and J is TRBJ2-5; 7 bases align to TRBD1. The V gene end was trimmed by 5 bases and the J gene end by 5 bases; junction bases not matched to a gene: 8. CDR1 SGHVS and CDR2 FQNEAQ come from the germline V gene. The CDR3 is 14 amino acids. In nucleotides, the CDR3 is TGTGCCAGCAGCACGACAGGGCGATGGGAGACCCAGTACTTC. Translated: CASSTTGRWETQYF.

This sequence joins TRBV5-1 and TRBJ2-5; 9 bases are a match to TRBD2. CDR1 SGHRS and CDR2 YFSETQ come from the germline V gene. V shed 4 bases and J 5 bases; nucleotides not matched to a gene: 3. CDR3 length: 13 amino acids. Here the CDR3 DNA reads TGCGCCAGCAGCAACGGACTAGCGGAGACCCAGTACTTC. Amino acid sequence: CASSNGLAETQYF.

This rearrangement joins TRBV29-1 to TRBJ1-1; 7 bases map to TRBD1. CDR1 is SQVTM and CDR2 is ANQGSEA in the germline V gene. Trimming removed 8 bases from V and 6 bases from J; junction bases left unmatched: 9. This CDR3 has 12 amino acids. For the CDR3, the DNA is TGCAGCTTCTCGAGAGGACAGGCTGAAGCTTTCTTT. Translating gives CSFSRGQAEAFF.

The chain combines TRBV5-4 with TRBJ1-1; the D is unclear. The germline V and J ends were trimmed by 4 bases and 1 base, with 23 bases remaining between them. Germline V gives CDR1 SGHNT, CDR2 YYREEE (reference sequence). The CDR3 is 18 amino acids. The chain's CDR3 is CASSPLSGSLISNTEAFF. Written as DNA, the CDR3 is TGTGCCAGCAGCCCCCTTTCCGGGTCCTTAATTTCGAACACTGAAGCTTTCTTT.

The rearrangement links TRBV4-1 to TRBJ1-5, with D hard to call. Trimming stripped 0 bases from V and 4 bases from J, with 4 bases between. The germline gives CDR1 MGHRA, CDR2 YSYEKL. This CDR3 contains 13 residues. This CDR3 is CASSQDSNQPQHF. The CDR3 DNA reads TGCGCCAGCAGCCAAGACAGTAATCAGCCCCAGCATTTT.

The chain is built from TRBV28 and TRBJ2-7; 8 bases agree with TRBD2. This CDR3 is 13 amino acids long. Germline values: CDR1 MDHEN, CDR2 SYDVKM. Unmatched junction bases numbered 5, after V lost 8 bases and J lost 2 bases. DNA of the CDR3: TGTGCCAGCTACCCGGGAGGGCCCTACGAGCAGTACTTC. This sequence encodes CASYPGGPYEQYF.

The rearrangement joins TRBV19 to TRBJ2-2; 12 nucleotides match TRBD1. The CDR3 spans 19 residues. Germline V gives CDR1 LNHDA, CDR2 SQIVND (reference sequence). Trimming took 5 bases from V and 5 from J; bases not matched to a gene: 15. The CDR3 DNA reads TGTGCCAGTAGTCCCCTCTCCGGGACAGGGGGCCCGAGGACCGGGGAGCTGTTTTTT. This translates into CASSPLSGTGGPRTGELFF.

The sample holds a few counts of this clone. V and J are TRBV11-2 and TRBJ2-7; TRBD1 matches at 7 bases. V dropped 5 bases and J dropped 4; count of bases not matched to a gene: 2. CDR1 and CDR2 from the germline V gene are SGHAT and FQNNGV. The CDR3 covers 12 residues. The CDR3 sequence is CASSPGGYEQYF. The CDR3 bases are TGTGCCAGCAGCCCAGGGGGTTACGAGCAGTACTTC. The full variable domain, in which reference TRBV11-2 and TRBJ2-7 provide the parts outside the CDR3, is EAGVAQSPRYKIIEKRQSVAFWCNPISGHATLYWYQQILGQGPKLLIQFQNNGVVDDSQLPKDRFSAERLKGVDSTLKIQPAKLEDSAVYLCASSPGGYEQYFGPGTRLTVT.